These 20 T cell receptor beta chains were sequenced from one sample in a study of cytomegalovirus exposure and HLA in healthy donors. Primers included in the PCR were 60 Vbeta and 13 Jbeta primers. Profiled with immunoSEQ multiplex PCR; TCRdb holds only in-frame clones, not every one. The table includes 35,000 to 40,000 clones, around 70% detected once. Sequenced input: PBMCs. These receptors all stem from a man aged 30-40 years in good health and CMV-seronegative.

This chain joins TRBV6-1 and TRBJ1-3; 10 positions match TRBD1. Germline V CDR1 and CDR2: MNHNS, SASEGT. V gave up 4 bases and J gave up 9 bases; unmatched junction bases: 12. There are 16 residues in the CDR3. The CDR3 DNA sequence: TGTGCCAGCAGTGCCCGGGGGACAGGGGCGTCGCTCACCATATATTTT. Translated: CASSARGTGASLTIYF.

This clone was observed at least ten times. The V gene is TRBV19, the J gene TRBJ2-1; 10 bases map to TRBD2. This CDR3 has 15 amino acids. With V trimmed by 3 bases and J by 7 bases, 6 bases remained unmatched. CDR1 and CDR2 from the germline V gene are LNHDA and SQIVND (reference sequence). CDR3 sequence reads: CASSITSGALNEQFF. The CDR3 nucleotides are TGTGCCAGTAGTATTACTAGCGGGGCCCTTAATGAGCAGTTCTTC. Complete variable domain (other parts from reference TRBV19 and TRBJ2-1): DGGITQSPKYLFRKEGQNVTLSCEQNLNHDAMYWYRQDPGQGLRLIYYSQIVNDFQKGDIAEGYSVSREKKESFPLTVTSAQKNPTAFYLCASSITSGALNEQFFGPGTRLTVL.

The rearrangement joins TRBV28 to TRBJ2-2; 7 bases map to TRBD2. Germline V gives CDR1 MDHEN, CDR2 SYDVKM. The CDR3 contains 18 residues. The junction had 12 bases not matched to a gene; V was cut back by 5 bases and J by 0 bases. CDR3 sequence (DNA): TGTGCCAGCAGTCCATCCCTCGGGGAGGGATCGAACACCGGGGAGCTGTTTTTT. As protein: CASSPSLGEGSNTGELFF.

This rearrangement joins TRBV27 to TRBJ1-5; 7 nucleotides line up with TRBD1. CDR3 length: 14 residues. The V gene end was trimmed by 5 bases and the J gene end by 2 bases; junction bases not matched to a gene: 3. CDR1 and CDR2 from the germline V gene are MNHEY and SMNVEV (reference sequence). The CDR3 DNA reads TGTGCCAGCAGTCTCACAGGGGGCAATCAGCCCCAGCATTTT. Its protein product is CASSLTGGNQPQHF.

This clone was detected only once. The gene calls are TRBV21-1 and TRBJ2-1; the DNA was not used to check the table's D call, TRBD2. TRBV21-1 is deemed a pseudogene. There are 18 residues in the CDR3. The CDR3 DNA is TGTGCCAGCAGCAAAGTCCTGGGAGGGGCAGGGAGGAACAATGAGCAGTTCTTC. It encodes CASSKVLGGAGRNNEQFF.

The V and J genes are TRBV29-1 and TRBJ2-2; the D is unclear. V was shortened by 4 bases and J by 3 bases, with 3 bases between the two germline ends. The germline gives CDR1 SQVTM, CDR2 ANQGSEA. CDR3 length: 11 residues. The CDR3 bases are TGCAGCGTTGCGGACACCGGGGAGCTGTTTTTT. This gives the protein CSVADTGELFF.

This clone was seen more than once but under ten times. Here the CDR3 reads CASSPGQGKTQYF. In nucleotides, the CDR3 is TGCGCCAGCAGCCCCGGACAGGGAAAGACCCAGTACTTC. The V gene is TRBV5-1, the J gene TRBJ2-5; 8 bases line up with TRBD1. The J segment lost 6 bases and the V segment lost 4 bases, leaving 5 bases of the junction unmatched. Germline CDR1 reads SGHRS; CDR2 reads YFSETQ. This CDR3 contains 13 residues.

V gene TRBV25-1 combines with J gene TRBJ2-3; D is undetermined. This CDR3 has 12 amino acids. Germline loops: CDR1 MGHDK, CDR2 SYGVNS. With 2 bases removed from V and 7 bases from J, the gap between germline ends came to 7 bases. The CDR3 protein is CASSEELHTQYF. The CDR3 nucleotides read TGTGCCAGCAGTGAAGAGCTACATACGCAGTATTTT.

The chain links TRBV18 to TRBJ1-2, with 7 bases identical to TRBD1. Germline trimming cut 6 bases from V and 3 bases from J; bases unmatched to any gene: 13. Germline assignment: CDR1 KGHSH and CDR2 LQKENI. CDR3 length: 16 residues. This chain's CDR3 is CASSDKVTGLDYGYTF. The CDR3 DNA is TGTGCCAGCTCCGATAAAGTGACAGGGTTGGACTATGGCTACACCTTC. Full variable domain (missing parts from reference TRBV18 and TRBJ1-2): NAGVMQNPRHLVRRRGQEARLRCSPMKGHSHVYWYRQLPEEGLKFMVYLQKENIIDESGMPKERFSAEFPKEGPSILRIQQVVRGDSAAYFCASSDKVTGLDYGYTFGSGTRLTVV.

The V and J genes are TRBV16 and TRBJ1-5, with 8 nucleotides matching TRBD1. The CDR3 has 17 amino acids. V gave up 3 bases and J gave up 4 bases; unmatched junction bases: 11. CDR1 KGHSY and CDR2 FQNENV come from the germline V gene. The CDR3 DNA follows: TGTGCCAGCAGCCACCGTGCAGCTGGACAGGGAAATCAGCCCCAGCATTTT. This sequence encodes CASSHRAAGQGNQPQHF.

The table lists this clone with a few counts. The V gene is TRBV6-5, the J gene TRBJ1-3, with 8 bases matching TRBD1. The junction had 2 bases not matched to a gene; V was cut back by 6 bases and J by 4 bases. CDR1 MNHEY and CDR2 SVGAGI come from the germline V gene. The CDR3 has 13 amino acids. The CDR3 spells CASRRTGGNTIYF. The CDR3 nucleotides read TGTGCCAGCAGGAGGACAGGGGGAAACACCATATATTTT.

V is TRBV5-1 and J is TRBJ2-5, with 10 bases aligning to TRBD2. Germline CDR1 is SGHRS and CDR2 is YFSETQ. CDR3 length: 15 amino acids. Germline trimming cut 1 base from V and 13 bases from J; bases unmatched to any gene: 13. The CDR3 loop reads CASSLRGTSAEFRYF. CDR3 nucleotide sequence: TGCGCCAGCAGCTTGCGCGGGACTAGCGCCGAATTCCGGTACTTC.

The V and J genes are TRBV5-1 and TRBJ1-3; D remains ambiguous. Trimming left V 1 base short and J 4 bases short, with 18 bases between. This CDR3 spans 17 amino acids. The germline gives CDR1 SGHRS, CDR2 YFSETQ. For the CDR3, the DNA is TGCGCCAGCAGCTTGACCCCGCGAAGCATAGAAGGAAACACCATATATTTT. It encodes CASSLTPRSIEGNTIYF.

The chain employs TRBV6-1 and TRBJ2-7, with 9 bases lining up with TRBD2. The CDR3 is 15 residues long. V lost 3 bases and J lost 6; bases outside the gene matches: 9. Looked up from germline, CDR1 is MNHNS and CDR2 is SASEGT. The CDR3 DNA reads TGTGCCAGCAGTGATTGGGCGGGGGGGCGAGGCGAGCAGTACTTC. Translation gives CASSDWAGGRGEQYF.

The chain uses TRBV7-2 and TRBJ1-3; D perhaps matches TRBD1 (6 bases). This CDR3 spans 15 amino acids. V lost 6 bases and J 0 bases, leaving 12 bases between the germline ends. CDR1 is SGHTA, CDR2 FQGNSA, per germline. In nucleotides, the CDR3 is TGTGCCAGCAGTACCACAGGGAGCTCTGGAAACACCATATATTTT. This encodes CASSTTGSSGNTIYF.

The chain uses TRBV21-1 and TRBJ2-7; no DNA check was done on the table's D call, TRBD1. TRBV21-1 is recorded as a pseudogene. The CDR3 spans 16 residues. The CDR3 protein is CASSNTGQGLSGEQYF. CDR3 sequence (DNA): TGTGCCAGCTCAAATACCGGACAGGGCCTATCTGGCGAGCAGTACTTC.

This clone has just a few counts. V usage is TRBV2 and J usage is TRBJ1-1; D gene ambiguous. The CDR3 runs to 14 residues. The V gene's germline CDR1 is SNHLY and CDR2 FYNNEI. The ends were cut back, 7 bases at V and 4 bases at J, with 16 bases in the middle. Here the CDR3 reads CASTTKNRGTEAFF. In DNA form, the CDR3 reads TGTGCCAGCACCACAAAAAACCGGGGCACTGAAGCTTTCTTT.

V usage is TRBV6-5 and J usage is TRBJ2-3, with TRBD2 as a possible D gene (6 bases). The CDR3 contains 16 residues. The V gene lost 0 bases and the J gene lost 2 bases, with 12 bases spanning the gap. The germline V gene encodes CDR1 MNHEY and CDR2 SVGAGI. CDR3: CASSYSSGRVTDTQYF. CDR3 DNA sequence: TGTGCCAGCAGTTACTCTAGCGGTCGGGTCACAGATACGCAGTATTTT.

This chain joins TRBV4-1 and TRBJ1-2; weak D call: TRBD1 (5 bases). The ends were cut back, 1 base at V and 5 bases at J, with 11 bases in the middle. Germline CDR1 is MGHRA and CDR2 is YSYEKL. The CDR3 consists of 14 residues. The CDR3 protein is CASSQGSGSYGYTF. In DNA form, the CDR3 reads TGCGCCAGCAGCCAAGGATCAGGGTCTTATGGCTACACCTTC.

This clone was observed many times. The chain couples TRBV2 to TRBJ1-4; 7 nucleotides match TRBD1. The CDR3 contains 14 residues. CDR1 is SNHLY and CDR2 is FYNNEI in the germline V gene. V was clipped by 4 bases and J by 5 bases; unmatched bases: 4. The CDR3 loop is CASSVSGGNEKLFF. The CDR3 bases are TGTGCCAGCAGTGTATCAGGGGGGAATGAAAAACTGTTTTTT.